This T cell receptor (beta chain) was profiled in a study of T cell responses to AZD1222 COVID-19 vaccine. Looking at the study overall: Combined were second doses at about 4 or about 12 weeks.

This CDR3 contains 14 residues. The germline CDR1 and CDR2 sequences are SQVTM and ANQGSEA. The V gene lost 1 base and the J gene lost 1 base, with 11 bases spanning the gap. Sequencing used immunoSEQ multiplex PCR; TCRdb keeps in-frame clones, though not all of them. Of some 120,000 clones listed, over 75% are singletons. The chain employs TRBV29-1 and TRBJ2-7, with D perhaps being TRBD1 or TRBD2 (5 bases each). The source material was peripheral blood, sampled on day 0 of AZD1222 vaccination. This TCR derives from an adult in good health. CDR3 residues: CSVEGRGESYEQYF. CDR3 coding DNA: TGCAGCGTTGAAGGCCGAGGGGAGTCCTACGAGCAGTACTTC.